This T cell receptor beta chain was captured in a study of blood T cell repertoires in COVID-19. Whole-study context: T cells, B-cell-depleted T cells, or PBMCs provided the cDNA or gDNA that served as material.

Per the original methods: It was from reference gene primer amplification that nucleated cell counts were estimated. Some clones are missing from TCRdb's copy, which holds only in-frame ones; the method was immunoSEQ multiplex PCR. That table supplies the V and J calls and clone size; D and trimming were determined from the DNA. This table has over 100,000 clones, 80% to 90% appearing once. Germline lookup yields CDR1 SGHRS and CDR2 YFSETQ. With V trimmed by 2 bases and J by 4 bases, 5 bases remained unmatched. This CDR3 spans 14 amino acids. The specimen was peripheral blood. The TCR was taken from a human donor with acute or convalescent COVID-19. The donor label of this sample is uncertain. The rearrangement joins TRBV5-1 to TRBJ1-1, with 7 bases aligning to TRBD1. CDR3 region: CASSFTTGSTEAFF. The CDR3 DNA sequence: TGCGCCAGCAGCTTTACGACAGGGTCCACTGAAGCTTTCTTT.